This T cell receptor beta chain was captured by sequencing in a study of CD8 T cells in Susac syndrome. Random hexamers were used to reverse transcribe the RNA input (0.5 to 1 ug). TCRdb reprocessed the immunoSEQ multiplex PCR reads with MiXCR, giving one entry per CDR3 protein. The sample carries roughly 110,000 distinct CDR3 sequences, around 94% recorded once. The CDR3 has 14 residues. Germline V gene sequence: CDR1 LNHDA, CDR2 SQIVND (reference sequence). The V gene end was trimmed by 5 bases and the J gene end by 1 base; junction bases not matched to a gene: 4. This TCR came from a human donor with Susac syndrome. Input material: CD8+ T cells from PBMCs. The genes are TRBV19 and TRBJ2-7, with 8 bases identical to TRBD2. The CDR3 region has the DNA TGTGCCAGTAGTCACGGGACTAGTTCCTACGAGCAGTACTTC. It is translated as CASSHGTSSYEQYF. Drawing the rest from reference TRBV19 and TRBJ2-7, the complete variable domain is DGGITQSPKYLFRKEGQNVTLSCEQNLNHDAMYWYRQDPGQGLRLIYYSQIVNDFQKGDIAEGYSVSREKKESFPLTVTSAQKNPTAFYLCASSHGTSSYEQYFGPGTRLTVT.